Listed below are T cell receptor beta chains from one sample, sequenced in a study of blood T cells in healthy people across ages. TCRdb itself ran the 5' RACE reads through MiXCR, one entry per CDR3 protein. The table records some 1.7 million distinct CDR3 sequences, under 30% of them present only once. Sequenced: blood. These receptors originate from a woman aged 25 to 39 in good health. CDR3s include the opening cysteine and the closing phenylalanine or tryptophan. The D gene is left open where the match is weak. Expanded clones get a size class; other rows say once, few or many, or leave the size out.

v_call	clone_size	d_call	j_call	cdr3_nt	cdr3_aa
TRBV12-3/TRBV12-4	few	NA	TRBJ1-2	TGTGCCAGCCTCCGCGGAGGACTCTATGGCTACACCTTC	CASLRGGLYGYTF
TRBV6-1	NA	TRBD1	TRBJ2-3	TGTGCCAGCAGTGAATATGCAGGGGGTACAGATACGCAGTATTTT	CASSEYAGGTDTQYF
TRBV29-1	NA	NA	TRBJ1-1	TGCAGCGTTGTAGGGGGCACTGAAGCTTTCTTT	CSVVGGTEAFF
TRBV7-9	few	TRBD1	TRBJ1-2	TGTGCCAGCAGCCATCTGGACAGGGGTTATGGCTACACCTTC	CASSHLDRGYGYTF
TRBV5-1	few	NA	TRBJ2-7	TGCGCCAGCAGCCCCCGGACGGGGTCAGGCGAGCAGTACTTC	CASSPRTGSGEQYF
TRBV9	few	NA	TRBJ2-2	TGTGCCAGCAGACCGGGACCCCGGGACGGGGAGCTGTTTTTT	CASRPGPRDGELFF
TRBV6-2/TRBV6-3	NA	TRBD1	TRBJ1-5	TGTGCCAGCAGTTACTCTTACAGGGGGACGCGCGGCAATCAGCCCCAGCATTTT	CASSYSYRGTRGNQPQHF
TRBV12-5	NA	NA	TRBJ2-1	TGTGCTAGTGATTTGTTTGCGGCCCCCGAAAATGAGCAGTTCTTC	CASDLFAAPENEQFF
TRBV15	NA	TRBD2	TRBJ2-3	TGTGCCACCAGCAGAGATCTGGCTAGCGGAATGACAGATACGCAGTATTTT	CATSRDLASGMTDTQYF
TRBV6-1	few	TRBD2	TRBJ2-1	TGTGCCACTACTAGGGTACTAGCGGGAGATGGCTACAATGAGCAGTTCTTC	CATTRVLAGDGYNEQFF
TRBV2	few	NA	TRBJ2-4	TGTGCCAGCAGTGAGGAGGGAGTCGGTAACATTCAGTACTTC	CASSEEGVGNIQYF
TRBV7-9	few	NA	TRBJ1-1	TGTGCCAGCAGCCCTCCTCCCCGTGAAGCTTTCTTT	CASSPPPREAFF
TRBV5-1	few	NA	TRBJ2-5	TGCGCCAGCAGGGACGGACCCAAAGAGACCCAGTACTTC	CASRDGPKETQYF
TRBV13	NA	TRBD1	TRBJ2-2	TGTGCCAGCAGCTTAGACAGGGGCCCCACCCGGGAGCTGTTTTTT	CASSLDRGPTRELFF
TRBV3-1	NA	TRBD1	TRBJ1-4	TGTGCCAGCAGCCAATGGGACAGGGACCCAGAAAAACTGTTTTTT	CASSQWDRDPEKLFF
TRBV20-1	few	NA	TRBJ2-1	TGCAGTGCTAGCGATGGGACCCCTACCTACAATGAGCAGTTCTTC	CSASDGTPTYNEQFF
TRBV11-2	NA	TRBD1	TRBJ1-2	TGTGCCAGCAGCCTTGGACAGGTCCTTAACTATGGCTACACCTTC	CASSLGQVLNYGYTF
TRBV15	few	NA	TRBJ1-2	TGTGCCACCAGCAGAGATGAGGGGTATGGCTACACCTTC	CATSRDEGYGYTF
TRBV5-5	NA	TRBD2	TRBJ2-7	TGTGCCAGCAGCTTGTGGGGCGGGGGGACCTACGAGCAGTACTTC	CASSLWGGGTYEQYF
TRBV28	NA	TRBD1	TRBJ2-6	TGTGCCAGCAGCCCTCCCGGGACAGGGGTCAACGTCCTGACTTTC	CASSPPGTGVNVLTF
TRBV2	NA	NA	TRBJ2-7	TGTGCCAGCAGTGATAAGGGGGACTACGAGCAGTACTTC	CASSDKGDYEQYF
TRBV11-2	NA	NA	TRBJ1-5	TGTGCCAGCAGCTTACGATCTCGGGGACACTCGACTAGTGGCAATCAGCCCCAGCATTTT	CASSLRSRGHSTSGNQPQHF
TRBV29-1	many	NA	TRBJ1-5	TGCAGCGTTGCTTGGGGTGGTCAGCCCCAGCATTTT	CSVAWGGQPQHF
TRBV28	NA	NA	TRBJ1-2	TGTGCCAGCATTGACTTACCAGAAGGGGTGCGCTACACCTTC	CASIDLPEGVRYTF
TRBV5-1	NA	TRBD2	TRBJ2-1	TGCGCCAGCAGCGGGGGGACTAGCGGGCTTCCATACAATGAGCAGTGCTTC	CASSGGTSGLPYNEQCF
TRBV20-1	NA	NA	TRBJ2-7	TGCAGTGCTAGAGTCCCTAGAAAATACGAGCAGTACTTC	CSARVPRKYEQYF
TRBV20-1	few	NA	TRBJ1-5	TGCAGTGCTCCCCGGGGTGGTAATCAGCCCCAGCATTTT	CSAPRGGNQPQHF
TRBV18	NA	NA	TRBJ1-6	TGTGCCAGCTCACCAAATCAAGGGGGTTCTAATTCACCCCTCCACTTT	CASSPNQGGSNSPLHF
TRBV5-6	many	TRBD2	TRBJ2-1	TGTGCCAGCAGCTTGGCTAGCGGGAGTTCTGAGCAGTTCTTC	CASSLASGSSEQFF
TRBV19	once	NA	TRBJ1-4	TGTGCCAGTAGTAGAAAAGGTGAAAAACTGTTTTTT	CASSRKGEKLFF
TRBV15	few	NA	TRBJ2-7	TGTGCCACCAGCAGAGATCGGGCTCCTACACATGAGCAGTACTTC	CATSRDRAPTHEQYF
TRBV5-6	few	NA	TRBJ2-5	TGTGCCAGCAGCTTGCCGGGACACCAGCAAGAGACCCAGTACTTC	CASSLPGHQQETQYF